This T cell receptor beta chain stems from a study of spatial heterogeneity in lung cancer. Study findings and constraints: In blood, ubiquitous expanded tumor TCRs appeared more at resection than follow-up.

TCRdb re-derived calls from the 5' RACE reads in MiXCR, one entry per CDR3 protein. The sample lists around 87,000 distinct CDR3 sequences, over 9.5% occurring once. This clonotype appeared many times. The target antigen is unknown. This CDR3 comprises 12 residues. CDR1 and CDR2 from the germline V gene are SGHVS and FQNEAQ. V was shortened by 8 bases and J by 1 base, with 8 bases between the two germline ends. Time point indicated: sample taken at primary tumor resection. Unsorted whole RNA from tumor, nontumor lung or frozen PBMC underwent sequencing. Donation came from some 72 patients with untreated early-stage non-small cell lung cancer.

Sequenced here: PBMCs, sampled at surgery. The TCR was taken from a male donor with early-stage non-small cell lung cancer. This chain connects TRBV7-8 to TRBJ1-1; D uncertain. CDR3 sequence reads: CASRRGNTEAFF. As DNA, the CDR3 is TGTGCCAGCCGTCGTGGGAACACTGAAGCTTTCTTT.